Below, one TCR beta chain is given with its context. Its antigen is not known. V trimming: 6 bases; J trimming: 0 bases; junction bases outside the gene matches: 4. The CDR3 contains 15 residues. Per the germline V gene, CDR1 is SGHTA and CDR2 is FQGTGA. Measured with immunoSEQ multiplex PCR; TCRdb has only the in-frame clones, and not every one. In the table there are roughly 1,500,000 clones, 98% to 99% of which are singletons. The authors divided CD4+ cells into CD45RA+ naive and CD45RA-negative memory subsets. This specimen belongs to a study of shared clonotypes between healthy human individuals. Study-level points and caveats: Relative to clonotypes present in all four donors, those not shared had lower generation probabilities. Estimated richness was generally greater in naive than memory subsets.

The J gene is TRBJ2-2, the V gene TRBV7-3; TRBD1 agrees at 7 bases. The source of this sequence is a man aged 25 to 40 in good health. Specimen: naive CD4+ T cells sorted from blood. Regarding subset: CD45RA+ positively selected. CDR3 bases: TGTGCCAGCAGTAGACAGGGATCGAACACCGGGGAGCTGTTTTTT. This gives the protein CASSRQGSNTGELFF.